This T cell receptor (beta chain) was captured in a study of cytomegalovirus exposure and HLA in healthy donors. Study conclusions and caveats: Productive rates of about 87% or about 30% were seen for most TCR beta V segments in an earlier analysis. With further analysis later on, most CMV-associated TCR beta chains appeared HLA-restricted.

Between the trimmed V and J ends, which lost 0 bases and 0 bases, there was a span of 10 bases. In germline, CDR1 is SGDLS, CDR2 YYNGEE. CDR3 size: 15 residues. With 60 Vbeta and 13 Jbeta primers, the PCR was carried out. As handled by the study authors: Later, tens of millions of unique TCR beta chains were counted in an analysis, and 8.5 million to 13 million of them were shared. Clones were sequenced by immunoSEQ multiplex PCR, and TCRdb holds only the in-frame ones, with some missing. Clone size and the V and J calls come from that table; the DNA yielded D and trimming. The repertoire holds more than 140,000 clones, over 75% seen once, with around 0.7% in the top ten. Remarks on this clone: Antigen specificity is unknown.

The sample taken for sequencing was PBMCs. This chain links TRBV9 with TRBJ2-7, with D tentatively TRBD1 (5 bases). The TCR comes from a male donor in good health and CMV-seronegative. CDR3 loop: CASSVATGVSYEQYF. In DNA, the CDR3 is TGTGCCAGCAGCGTAGCTACAGGCGTCTCCTACGAGCAGTACTTC.